This entry is about one T cell receptor beta chain. This same CDR3 is encoded by further DNA sequences in the sample. Authors' methods: Researchers report that nucleated cell counts were estimated from reference gene primer amplification. Produced via immunoSEQ multiplex PCR; TCRdb's table is partial and in-frame only. V and J calls and clone size are as listed in that table; D and trimming were resolved from the DNA. Of under 250,000 clones listed, roughly 80% were seen once; the top ten hold around 8%. Germline V gene sequence: CDR1 SGHRS, CDR2 YFSETQ. The CDR3 length is 15 residues. V gave up 3 bases and J gave up 3 bases; unmatched junction bases: 2. The data originate from a study of blood T cell repertoires in COVID-19. Overall study context: Spain, Italy and the United States supplied samples that represented acute and convalescent COVID-19. T cells, B-cell-depleted T cells, or PBMCs supplied cDNA or gDNA.

This sequence joins TRBV5-1 and TRBJ2-1, with 11 nucleotides matching TRBD2. Material for sequencing was peripheral blood. The clonotype was recovered from a woman older than 75 with acute or convalescent COVID-19. CDR3 sequence reads: CASSSSGGSYNEQFF. DNA of the CDR3: TGCGCCAGCAGCTCTAGCGGGGGGAGCTACAATGAGCAGTTCTTC.